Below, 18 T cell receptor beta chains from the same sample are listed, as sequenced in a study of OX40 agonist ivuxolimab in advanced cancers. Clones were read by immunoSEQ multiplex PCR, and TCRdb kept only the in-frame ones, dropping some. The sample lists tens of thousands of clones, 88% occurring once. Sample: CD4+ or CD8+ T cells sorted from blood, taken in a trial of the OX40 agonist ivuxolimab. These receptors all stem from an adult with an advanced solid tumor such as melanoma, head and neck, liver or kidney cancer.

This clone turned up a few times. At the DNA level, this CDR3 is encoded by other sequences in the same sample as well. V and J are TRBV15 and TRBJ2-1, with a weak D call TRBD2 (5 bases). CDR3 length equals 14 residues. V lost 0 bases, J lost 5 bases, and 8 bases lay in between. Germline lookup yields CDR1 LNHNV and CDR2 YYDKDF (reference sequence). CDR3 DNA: TGTGCCACCAGCAGAGATGGAGGAAACAATGAGCAGTTCTTC. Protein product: CATSRDGGNNEQFF.

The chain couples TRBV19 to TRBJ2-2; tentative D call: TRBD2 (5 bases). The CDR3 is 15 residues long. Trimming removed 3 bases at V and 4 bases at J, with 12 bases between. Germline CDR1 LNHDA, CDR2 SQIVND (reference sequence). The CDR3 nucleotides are TGTGCCAGTAGTATTTCCACTAGTACCACCGGGGAGCTGTTTTTT. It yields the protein CASSISTSTTGELFF.

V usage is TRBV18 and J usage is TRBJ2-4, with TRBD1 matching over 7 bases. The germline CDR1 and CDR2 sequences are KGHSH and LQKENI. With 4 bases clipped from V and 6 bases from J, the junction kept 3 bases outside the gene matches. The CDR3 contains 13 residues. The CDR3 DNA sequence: TGTGCCAGCTCACTGGACAGGACAAACATTCAGTACTTC. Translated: CASSLDRTNIQYF.

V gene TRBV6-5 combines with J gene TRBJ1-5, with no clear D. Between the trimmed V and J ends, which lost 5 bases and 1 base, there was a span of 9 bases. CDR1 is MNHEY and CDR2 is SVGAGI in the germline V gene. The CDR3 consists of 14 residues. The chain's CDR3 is CASSAYKSNQPQHF. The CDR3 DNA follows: TGTGCCAGCAGTGCCTACAAAAGCAATCAGCCCCAGCATTTT.

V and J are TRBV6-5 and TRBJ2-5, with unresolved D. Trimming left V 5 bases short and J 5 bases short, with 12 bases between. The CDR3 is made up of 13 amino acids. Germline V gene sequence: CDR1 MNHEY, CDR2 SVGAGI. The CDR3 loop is CASSVSLRETQYF. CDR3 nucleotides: TGTGCCAGCAGTGTCTCCTTAAGGGAGACCCAGTACTTC.

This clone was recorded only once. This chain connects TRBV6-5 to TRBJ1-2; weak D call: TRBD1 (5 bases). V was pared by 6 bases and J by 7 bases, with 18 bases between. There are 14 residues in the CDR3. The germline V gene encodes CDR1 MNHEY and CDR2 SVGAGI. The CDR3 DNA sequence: TGTGCCAGCAGATTCGTGGCAGGGCTTTCTGGCTACACCTTC. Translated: CASRFVAGLSGYTF.

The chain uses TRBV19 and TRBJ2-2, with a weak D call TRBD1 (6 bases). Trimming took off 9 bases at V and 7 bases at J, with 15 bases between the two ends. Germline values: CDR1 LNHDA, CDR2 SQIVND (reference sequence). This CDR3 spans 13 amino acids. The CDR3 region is CASQGYFDGELFF. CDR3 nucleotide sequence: TGTGCCAGCCAGGGGTATTTTGACGGGGAGCTGTTTTTT.

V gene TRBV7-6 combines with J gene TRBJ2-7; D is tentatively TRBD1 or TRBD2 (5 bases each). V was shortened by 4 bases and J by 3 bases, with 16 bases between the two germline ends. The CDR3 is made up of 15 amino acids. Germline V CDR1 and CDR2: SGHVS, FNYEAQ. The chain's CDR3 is CASSSLGVRGYEQYF. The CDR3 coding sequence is TGTGCCAGCAGCTCACTAGGAGTGAGGGGCTACGAGCAGTACTTC.

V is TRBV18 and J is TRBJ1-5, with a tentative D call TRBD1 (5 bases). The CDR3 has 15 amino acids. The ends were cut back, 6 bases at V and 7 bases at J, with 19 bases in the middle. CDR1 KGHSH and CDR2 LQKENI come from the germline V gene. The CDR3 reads CASSLPGRGGQPQHF. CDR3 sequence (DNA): TGTGCCAGCTCCCTTCCCGGAAGGGGCGGCCAGCCCCAGCATTTT. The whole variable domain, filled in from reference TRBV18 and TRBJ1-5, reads NAGVMQNPRHLVRRRGQEARLRCSPMKGHSHVYWYRQLPEEGLKFMVYLQKENIIDESGMPKERFSAEFPKEGPSILRIQQVVRGDSAAYFCASSLPGRGGQPQHFGDGTRLSIL.

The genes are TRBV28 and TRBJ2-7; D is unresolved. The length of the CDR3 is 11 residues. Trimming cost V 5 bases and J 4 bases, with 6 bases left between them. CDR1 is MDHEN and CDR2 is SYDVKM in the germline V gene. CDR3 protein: CASSTGYEQYF. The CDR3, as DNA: TGTGCCAGCAGTACGGGTTACGAGCAGTACTTC.

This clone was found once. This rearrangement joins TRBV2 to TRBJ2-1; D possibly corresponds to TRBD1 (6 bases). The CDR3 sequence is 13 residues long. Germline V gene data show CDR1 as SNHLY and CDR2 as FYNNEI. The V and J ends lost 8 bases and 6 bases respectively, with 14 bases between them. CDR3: CASEAGDRNEQFF. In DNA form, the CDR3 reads TGTGCCAGCGAGGCAGGGGACCGCAATGAGCAGTTCTTC.

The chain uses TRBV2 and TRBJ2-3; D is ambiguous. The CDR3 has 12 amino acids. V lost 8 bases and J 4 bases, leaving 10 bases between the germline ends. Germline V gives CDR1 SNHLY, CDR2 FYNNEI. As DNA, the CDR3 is TGTGCCAGCGCCCAGTGGGCAGATACGCAGTATTTT. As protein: CASAQWADTQYF.

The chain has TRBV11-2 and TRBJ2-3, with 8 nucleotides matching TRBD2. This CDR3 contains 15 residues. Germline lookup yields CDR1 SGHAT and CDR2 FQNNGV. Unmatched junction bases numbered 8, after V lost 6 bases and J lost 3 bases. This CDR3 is CASRPSGSRTDTQYF. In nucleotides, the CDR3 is TGTGCCAGCAGACCGAGCGGGAGCAGGACAGATACGCAGTATTTT. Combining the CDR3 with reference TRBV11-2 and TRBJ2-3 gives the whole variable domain EAGVAQSPRYKIIEKRQSVAFWCNPISGHATLYWYQQILGQGPKLLIQFQNNGVVDDSQLPKDRFSAERLKGVDSTLKIQPAKLEDSAVYLCASRPSGSRTDTQYFGPGTRLTVL.

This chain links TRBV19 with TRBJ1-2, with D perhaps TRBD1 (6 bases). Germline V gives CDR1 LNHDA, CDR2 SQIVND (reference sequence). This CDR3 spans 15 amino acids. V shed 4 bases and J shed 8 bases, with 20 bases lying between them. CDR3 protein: CASSTKRGAIYGYTF. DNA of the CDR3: TGTGCCAGTAGTACGAAAAGGGGGGCCATCTACGGCTACACCTTC.

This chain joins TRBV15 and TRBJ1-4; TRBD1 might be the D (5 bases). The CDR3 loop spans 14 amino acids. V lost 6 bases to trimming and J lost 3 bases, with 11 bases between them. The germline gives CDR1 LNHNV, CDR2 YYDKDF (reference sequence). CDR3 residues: CATSGGEPNEKLFF. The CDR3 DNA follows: TGTGCCACCAGTGGGGGGGAGCCTAATGAAAAACTGTTTTTT.

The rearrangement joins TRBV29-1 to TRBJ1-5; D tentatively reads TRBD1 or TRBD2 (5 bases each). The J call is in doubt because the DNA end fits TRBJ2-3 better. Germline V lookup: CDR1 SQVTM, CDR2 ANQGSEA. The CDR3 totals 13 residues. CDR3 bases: TGCAGCGTCCGCCGGGACCAAGGGCAGCCCCAGTATTTT. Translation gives CSVRRDQGQPQYF.

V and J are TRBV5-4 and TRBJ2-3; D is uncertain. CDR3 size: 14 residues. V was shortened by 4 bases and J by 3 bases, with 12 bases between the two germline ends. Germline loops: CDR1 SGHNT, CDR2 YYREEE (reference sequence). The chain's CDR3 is CASSVGSRTDTQYF. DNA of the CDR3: TGTGCCAGCAGCGTAGGGTCGAGAACAGATACGCAGTATTTT.

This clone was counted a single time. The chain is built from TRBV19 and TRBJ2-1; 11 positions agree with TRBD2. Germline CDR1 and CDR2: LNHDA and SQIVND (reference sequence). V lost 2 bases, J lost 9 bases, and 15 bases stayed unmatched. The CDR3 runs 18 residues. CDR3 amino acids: CASSIYSPLSGRASEQFF. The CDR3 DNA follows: TGTGCCAGTAGTATATACTCCCCCCTTAGCGGGAGGGCAAGTGAGCAGTTCTTC.